This passage covers 11 T cell receptor beta chains from one sample sequenced in a study of shared clonotypes between healthy human individuals. TCRdb's table, derived via immunoSEQ multiplex PCR, lists solely in-frame clones and lacks some. The table shows approximately 720,000 clones, with 72% occurring only once. Sequencing used memory CD4+ T cells sorted from blood. Regarding subset: CD45RA-negative fraction. These receptors were obtained from a woman between 25 and 40 years old in good health.

This rearrangement joins TRBV7-9 to TRBJ2-7, with D uncertain. The V end lost 1 base, the J end lost 0 bases, and 7 bases lay between the germline ends. The germline CDR1 and CDR2 sequences are SEHNR and FQNEAQ (reference sequence). The CDR3 loop spans 14 amino acids. CDR3 DNA sequence: TGTGCCAGCAGCTTAGGCCGAAGCTCCTACGAGCAGTACTTC. Translating it yields CASSLGRSSYEQYF.

This chain links TRBV4-1 with TRBJ1-3, with D hard to call. The CDR3 is made up of 15 amino acids. Germline V lookup: CDR1 MGHRA, CDR2 YSYEKL. The V and J ends lost 1 base and 4 bases respectively, with 11 bases between them. The CDR3, as DNA: TGCGCCAGCAGCCAAGGAGCCGGCTTCGGAAACACCATATATTTT. This codes for CASSQGAGFGNTIYF.

The sample holds one count of this clone. The genes are TRBV7-8 and TRBJ2-5; 7 nucleotides agree with TRBD1. Germline trimming cut 5 bases from V and 5 bases from J; bases unmatched to any gene: 8. The CDR3 runs 14 residues. Germline V lookup: CDR1 SGHVS, CDR2 FQNEAQ. The CDR3 DNA is TGTGCCAGCAGCGGACGACAGGGTGTGGAGACCCAGTACTTC. It is translated as CASSGRQGVETQYF.

The CDR3 region is CASSLKIGLAGGGTGELFF. The DNA for the CDR3 is TGTGCCAGCAGCCTGAAGATTGGACTAGCGGGAGGCGGTACCGGGGAGCTGTTTTTT. The V and J genes are TRBV7-6 and TRBJ2-2; 14 positions match TRBD2. CDR1 is SGHVS and CDR2 is FNYEAQ in the germline V gene. This CDR3 spans 19 amino acids. The trim removed 5 bases at V and 5 bases at J, leaving 13 bases unmatched. Full variable domain (outside the CDR3, taken from reference TRBV7-6 and TRBJ2-2): GAGVSQSPRYKVTKRGQDVALRCDPISGHVSLYWYRQALGQGPEFLTYFNYEAQQDKSGLPNDRFSAERPEGSISTLTIQRTEQRDSAMYRCASSLKIGLAGGGTGELFFGEGSRLTVL.

This chain uses TRBV28 with TRBJ2-7, with 7 bases identical to TRBD1. Trimming cost V 11 bases and J 1 base; bases outside gene matches: 11. The germline gives CDR1 MDHEN, CDR2 SYDVKM. CDR3 length: 14 amino acids. CDR3 DNA: TGTGCCCACGGAGGTGGACAGGTGTCCTACGAGCAGTACTTC. As protein: CAHGGGQVSYEQYF.

Notes on this clone: Other nucleotide sequences from this sample produce the same CDR3. The CDR3 is CASSLVAYEQYF. CDR3 nucleotide sequence: TGTGCCAGCAGCCTGGTGGCCTACGAGCAGTACTTC. This chain connects TRBV7-9 to TRBJ2-7; D is unresolved. V dropped 5 bases and J dropped 2 bases, with 7 bases sitting between them. The length of the CDR3 is 12 residues. From germline, CDR1 is SEHNR and CDR2 FQNEAQ (reference sequence).

This chain joins TRBV5-1 and TRBJ2-3; 10 bases fit TRBD2. CDR3 length: 16 residues. Unmatched junction bases numbered 6, after V lost 4 bases and J lost 1 base. Germline V gives CDR1 SGHRS, CDR2 YFSETQ. The CDR3 DNA reads as TGCGCCAGCAGCACCTCCGGGACTAGCGGCACAGATACGCAGTATTTT. Translating it yields CASSTSGTSGTDTQYF.

Here the CDR3 DNA reads TGTGCCAGTAGATCGGTGGGGGCCACCGGGGAGCTGTTTTTT. Protein: CASRSVGATGELFF. The rearrangement joins TRBV19 to TRBJ2-2; TRBD1 might be the D (6 bases). The germline V gene has CDR1 LNHDA and CDR2 SQIVND (reference sequence). The CDR3 has 14 amino acids. V was cut by 6 bases and J by 4 bases, with 12 bases left in between. The full variable domain, rest sourced from reference TRBV19 and TRBJ2-2, is DGGITQSPKYLFRKEGQNVTLSCEQNLNHDAMYWYRQDPGQGLRLIYYSQIVNDFQKGDIAEGYSVSREKKESFPLTVTSAQKNPTAFYLCASRSVGATGELFFGEGSRLTVL.

This sequence joins TRBV10-1 and TRBJ2-3, with TRBD1 as a possible D gene (5 bases). V was pared by 6 bases and J by 5 bases, with 9 bases between. CDR1 WNHNN and CDR2 SYGVQD come from the germline V gene (reference sequence). This CDR3 comprises 12 residues. CDR3 sequence (DNA): TGCGCCAGCAGCAGTAGGGGAGATACGCAGTATTTT. It specifies CASSSRGDTQYF.

V is TRBV7-9 and J is TRBJ2-3; D is possibly TRBD1 or TRBD2 (5 bases each). CDR1 is SEHNR and CDR2 is FQNEAQ in the germline V gene (reference sequence). This CDR3 is 12 amino acids long. The V end was cut by 6 bases, the J end by 5 bases, with 9 bases between. Here the CDR3 reads CASRLGQDTQYF. The CDR3 DNA reads TGTGCCAGCAGACTAGGACAAGATACGCAGTATTTT.

V usage is TRBV28 and J usage is TRBJ1-1; 8 bases map to TRBD1. The CDR3 sequence is 15 residues long. CDR1 and CDR2 from the germline V gene are MDHEN and SYDVKM. V lost 6 bases to trimming and J lost 0 bases; unmatched junction nucleotides: 6. CDR3 region: CASRKSTGVNTEAFF. The CDR3 bases are TGTGCCAGCAGAAAATCGACAGGGGTGAACACTGAAGCTTTCTTT.